The 7 T cell receptor beta chains below all came from one sample that was sequenced in a study of PD-L1 blockade in urothelial cancer. Using immunoSEQ multiplex PCR, the repertoire was profiled, and TCRdb retains in-frame clones only, with some absent. The sample contains about 52,000 clones, 70% to 80% of which appear only once. This sample comprised PBMCs, obtained around atezolizumab (anti-PD-L1) treatment. These receptors were taken from a man in his 70s with urothelial cancer.

V gene TRBV6-5 combines with J gene TRBJ1-1; D may be TRBD1 (6 bases). CDR3 size: 11 residues. Trimming cost V 5 bases and J 8 bases, with 9 bases left between them. From germline, CDR1 is MNHEY and CDR2 SVGAGI. The CDR3 here is CASSTGKEAFF. CDR3 in DNA: TGTGCCAGCAGTACAGGGAAAGAAGCTTTCTTT.

This clone appeared once. The chain joins TRBV5-1 to TRBJ2-1; D possibly corresponds to TRBD1 (6 bases). The CDR3 spans 21 residues. Trimming cost V 0 bases and J 0 bases, with 25 bases left between them. From germline, CDR1 is SGHRS and CDR2 YFSETQ. The CDR3 loop reads CASSLGLFGNRVKSSYNEQFF. In DNA, the CDR3 is TGCGCCAGCAGCTTGGGTCTATTTGGGAACAGGGTCAAGAGCTCCTACAATGAGCAGTTCTTC. The entire variable domain, with the rest obtained from reference TRBV5-1 and TRBJ2-1, is as follows: KAGVTQTPRYLIKTRGQQVTLSCSPISGHRSVSWYQQTPGQGLQFLFEYFSETQRNKGNFPGRFSGRQFSNSRSEMNVSTLELGDSALYLCASSLGLFGNRVKSSYNEQFFGPGTRLTVL.

This clone has only a few counts. Compared with germline, one end of the junction differs, possibly owing to a read error. V is TRBV7-2 and J is TRBJ2-7; 12 positions match TRBD2. From germline, CDR1 is SGHTA and CDR2 FQGNSA. The CDR3 loop spans 14 amino acids. The CDR3 here is CASSLAGGMGEQYF. The CDR3 DNA reads TGTGCCAGCAGCCTAGCGGGAGGGATGGGGGAGCAGTACTTC.

J is TRBJ2-7 and V is TRBV5-5, with D hard to call. The V gene lost 4 bases and the J gene lost 2 bases, with 10 bases spanning the gap. There are 13 residues in the CDR3. The germline CDR1 and CDR2 sequences are SGHKS and YYEKEE (reference sequence). This CDR3 is CASSLGLTYEQYF. Written as DNA, the CDR3 is TGTGCCAGCAGCCTGGGTCTTACCTACGAGCAGTACTTC.

V and J are TRBV4-3 and TRBJ2-5; D may be TRBD1 (5 bases). The germline V and J ends were trimmed by 3 bases and 2 bases, with 13 bases remaining between them. Germline loops: CDR1 LGHNA, CDR2 YSLEER. This CDR3 has 15 amino acids. The CDR3 DNA is TGCGCCAGCAGCCAGATGGGGCAGATACAAGAGACCCAGTACTTC. It codes for CASSQMGQIQETQYF.

J is TRBJ2-5 and V is TRBV9, with 10 positions matching TRBD1. With 0 bases clipped from V and 0 bases from J, the junction kept 2 bases outside the gene matches. The germline gives CDR1 SGDLS, CDR2 YYNGEE. The CDR3 is 16 residues long. The CDR3 sequence: CASSVGQGAYQETQYF. The CDR3 nucleotides read TGTGCCAGCAGCGTAGGACAGGGGGCGTACCAAGAGACCCAGTACTTC.

The J gene is TRBJ2-4, the V gene TRBV9, with 9 positions matching TRBD2. This CDR3 contains 15 residues. V lost 2 bases, J lost 1 base, and 1 base stayed unmatched. Germline V CDR1 and CDR2: SGDLS, YYNGEE. The CDR3 nucleotides read TGTGCCAGCAGCGTGAGCGGGGGGGCCAAAAACATTCAGTACTTC. This codes for CASSVSGGAKNIQYF.